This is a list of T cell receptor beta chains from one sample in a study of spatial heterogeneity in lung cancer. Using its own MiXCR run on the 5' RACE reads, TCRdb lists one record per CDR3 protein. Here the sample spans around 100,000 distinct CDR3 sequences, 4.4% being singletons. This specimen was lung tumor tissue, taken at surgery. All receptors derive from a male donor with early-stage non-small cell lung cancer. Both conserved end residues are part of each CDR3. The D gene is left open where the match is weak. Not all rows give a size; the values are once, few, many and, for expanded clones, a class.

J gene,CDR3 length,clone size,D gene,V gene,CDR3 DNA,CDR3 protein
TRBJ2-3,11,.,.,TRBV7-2,TGTGCCAGCAGCTACGGGGGTCAGGGTGGTTTT,CASSYGGQGGF
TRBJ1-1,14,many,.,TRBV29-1,TGCAGCGTTGAATCGGACACGATGAACACTGAAGCTTTCTTT,CSVESDTMNTEAFF
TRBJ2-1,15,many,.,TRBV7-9,TGTGCCAGCAGCTTAGTGGCAGGGGAGGGTAGTGAGCAGTTCTTC,CASSLVAGEGSEQFF
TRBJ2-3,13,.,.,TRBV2,TGTGCCCGAAGTGGCAGGGATCACGATACGCAGTATTTT,CARSGRDHDTQYF
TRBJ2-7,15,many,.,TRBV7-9,TGTGCCAGCAGCTTAGTCGGCAGGGGAGAGGTCGAGCAGTACTTC,CASSLVGRGEVEQYF
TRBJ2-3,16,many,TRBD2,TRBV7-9,TGTGCCAGCAGCCGCCGAGTTAGCGGGAGTACAGATACGCAGTATTTT,CASSRRVSGSTDTQYF
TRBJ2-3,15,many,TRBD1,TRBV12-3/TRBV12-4,TGTGCCAGCAGACGGACAGGGGGTAGGATCGATACGCAGTATTTT,CASRRTGGRIDTQYF
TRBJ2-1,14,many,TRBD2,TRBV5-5,TGTGCCAGCCGGACTAGCGGGAGTTTGGTGGAGCAGTTCTTC,CASRTSGSLVEQFF
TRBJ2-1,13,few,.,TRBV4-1,TGCGCCAGCAGCCCATTCGGAGGAGATGAGCAGTTCTTC,CASSPFGGDEQFF
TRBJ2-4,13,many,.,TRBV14,TGTGCCAGCAGCCAAGTCAGGGAGGACATTCAGTACTTC,CASSQVREDIQYF
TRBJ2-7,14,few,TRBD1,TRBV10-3,TGTGCCACCTCCCCCGGGACAGGTAGTGTCCGGCAGTACTTC,CATSPGTGSVRQYF
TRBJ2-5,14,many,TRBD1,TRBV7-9,TGTGCCAGCAGCATCAGGGACAGGCTAGAGACCCAGTACTTC,CASSIRDRLETQYF
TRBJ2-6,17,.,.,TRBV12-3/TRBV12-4,TGTGCCAGCAGTCAACATGGTTCGATGTCTGGGGCCAACGTCCTGACTTTC,CASSQHGSMSGANVLTF
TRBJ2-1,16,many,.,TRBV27,TGTGCCAGCAGTTTATTAGTCCGACTAGGTCTCGGTGAGCAGTTCTTC,CASSLLVRLGLGEQFF
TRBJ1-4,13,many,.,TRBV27,TGTGCCAGCAGTCAACGGGAGTATGAAAAACTGTTTTTT,CASSQREYEKLFF
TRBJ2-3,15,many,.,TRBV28,TGTGCCAGCAACCGGGCTAGCATTGGTAGAAATACGCAGTATTTT,CASNRASIGRNTQYF
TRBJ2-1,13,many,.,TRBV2,TGTGCCAGCAGGAGGGAGGCCTACAATGAGCAGTTCTTC,CASRREAYNEQFF
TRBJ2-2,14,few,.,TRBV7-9,TGTGCCAGCAGCTTAGATATGGCCCCCGGGGAGCTGTTTTTT,CASSLDMAPGELFF
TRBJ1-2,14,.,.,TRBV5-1,TGCGCCAGCAGCGCCGGGGACGGTCTCTATGGCTACACCTTC,CASSAGDGLYGYTF
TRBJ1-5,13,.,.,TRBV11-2,TGTGCCAGCAGCACGGGCCCGAGCCAGCCCCAGCATTTT,CASSTGPSQPQHF
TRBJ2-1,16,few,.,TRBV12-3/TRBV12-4,TGTGCCAGCAGCCCAAAAGGGGAACGCTCCTACAATGAGCAGTTCTTC,CASSPKGERSYNEQFF
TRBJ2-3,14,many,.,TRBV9,TGTGCCAGCAGCGTAGTGGGGGGTACAGATACGCAGTATTTT,CASSVVGGTDTQYF
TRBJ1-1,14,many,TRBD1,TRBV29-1,TGCAGCGTTGCGACTCGGACAGGGTTCTCTGAAGCTTTCTTT,CSVATRTGFSEAFF
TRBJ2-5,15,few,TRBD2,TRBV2,TGTGCCAGCAGTGATCGGCGGTCCGGGGGGGAGACCCAGTACTTC,CASSDRRSGGETQYF
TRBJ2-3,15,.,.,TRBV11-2,TGTGCCAGCAGCTTAGAGGGGAAGAGCACAGATACGCAGTATTTT,CASSLEGKSTDTQYF
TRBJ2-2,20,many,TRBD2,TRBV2,TGTGCCAGCGGTATTAAACCGGGACTAGCGGGAGGCCTAAACACCGGGGAGCTGTTTTTT,CASGIKPGLAGGLNTGELFF
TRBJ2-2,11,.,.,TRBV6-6,TGTGCCTGCTTTGGCGACGGGGAGCTGTTTTTT,CACFGDGELFF
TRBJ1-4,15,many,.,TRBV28,TGTGCCAGCAGCCCAGCCGGGGCTACTAATGAAAAACTGTTTTTT,CASSPAGATNEKLFF
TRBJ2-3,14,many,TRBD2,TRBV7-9,TGTGCCAGCAGCCCACAAGCGGGAGTGAATACGCAGTATTTT,CASSPQAGVNTQYF
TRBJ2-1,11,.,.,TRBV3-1,TGTGCCAGCAGCCTGATTGGAGAGCAGTTCTTC,CASSLIGEQFF
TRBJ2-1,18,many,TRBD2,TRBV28,TGTGCCAGCAGTACCTGGACTAGCGGGAGACCCGCCGGTATTGAGCAGTTCTTC,CASSTWTSGRPAGIEQFF
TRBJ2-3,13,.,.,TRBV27,TGTGCCAGCCGACAGCCTAGCACAGATACGCAGTATTTT,CASRQPSTDTQYF